Each of the 5 T cell receptor beta chains below was sequenced from the same sample in a study of T cells expressing NK-cell markers. TCRdb reprocessed the 5' RACE reads and reports one entry per CDR3 protein, with no DNA. The listing contains roughly 390,000 distinct CDR3 sequences. The sample consisted of blood T cells: a sorted CD56 or NKG2C T cell subset, CD4+ or CD8+ T cells, or bulk PBMC T cells (not recorded which). These receptors were taken from a woman between 45 and 65 years old in good health.

The chain links TRBV10-3 to TRBJ2-1; without DNA, the TCRdb call of TRBD2 cannot be checked. The CDR3 loop spans 19 amino acids. The germline V gene has CDR1 ENHRY and CDR2 SYGVKD. The CDR3 is CAISDPVTSGRAPYNEQFF.

The rearrangement joins TRBV5-6 to TRBJ1-2; checking the TCRdb D call of TRBD1 is not possible without DNA. The CDR3 contains 13 residues. The V gene's germline CDR1 is SGHDT and CDR2 YYEEEE. The CDR3 here is CASSNDRGPGYTF.

This rearrangement joins TRBV7-2 to TRBJ2-7; the D call from TCRdb, TRBD2, cannot be confirmed without DNA. The germline CDR1 and CDR2 sequences are SGHTA and FQGNSA. The CDR3 length is 13 residues. CDR3 residues: CASSLWGSDEQYF.

The rearrangement uses TRBV12-3 or TRBV12-4 and TRBJ1-3. The CDR3 extends over 14 amino acids. The CDR3 sequence is CASRPDFSGNTIYF.

This chain uses TRBV2 with TRBJ2-1; with no DNA, the TCRdb D assignment of TRBD1 cannot be verified. The CDR3 consists of 14 residues. Per the germline V gene, CDR1 is SNHLY and CDR2 is FYNNEI. The CDR3 sequence is CASSGVDNRASQFF.